This T cell receptor (beta chain) was observed in a study of OX40 agonist ivuxolimab in advanced cancers. Background for the entire study: Ivuxolimab, which targeted the costimulatory receptor OX40 (CD134), was an agonistic, fully human IgG2 monoclonal antibody. Intravenous ivuxolimab was administered to patients every 2 weeks at six dose levels: 0.01, 0.1, 0.3, 1.5, 3 and 10 mg/kg. Of the 50 to 55 dose-escalation patients, hepatocellular carcinoma was present in approximately 20, melanoma in roughly 15, renal cell carcinoma in 9 and head and neck cancer in 9. In the dose-escalation cohort, approximately 82% of patients were male, and the mean age was approximately 60 years with a range of roughly 20 to 80. Prior anti-PD-1, anti-PD-L1 or anti-CTLA-4 therapy was permitted, and checkpoint inhibitors had been received by roughly 42% of dose-escalation patients. Partial responses occurred in three dose-escalation patients: two with cutaneous melanoma and one with hepatocellular carcinoma. Peripheral TCRbeta sequencing was intended to test whether TCR sequence diversity was altered and clonal T-cell expansion was caused by ivuxolimab. The monotherapy dose-escalation portion (N ≈ 55 patients) of the phase I ivuxolimab trial is reported in the paper.

For sequencing of the TCRbeta CDR3 region, genomic DNA was extracted from the sorted cells. The immunoSEQ Assay was used for sequencing of TCRbeta CDR3 regions. TCRdb holds this immuneACCESS table with in-frame rearrangements only. Some clones are missing; in checked studies, unresolved V genes explain under half, and the rest has no known cause. Present in this sample are some 140,000 clones, less than 95% of which were seen just once. The top ten constitute approximately 1.1% of the sample. The trial excluded patients who had a history of autoimmune disease or were on systemic immunosuppression. Peripheral blood for TCR sequencing was collected from all dose cohorts at baseline, on cycle 4 day 1, and on cycle 7 day 1. Samples came from an open-label, multicenter, first-in-human phase I dose-escalation trial of ivuxolimab. The trial enrolled adults with locally advanced or metastatic head and neck squamous cell, hepatocellular, melanoma or renal cell carcinoma. Before TCR sequencing, CD4+ and CD8+ T cells were separately sorted from peripheral blood.

Results the study describes overall, beyond this receptor: Antigen specificity was not determined for the clonally expanded peripheral T cells. Low levels of normalized T-cell clonal expansion were also seen in some patients who did not respond. In partial responders in the 0.1-3.0 mg/kg groups, normalized peripheral clonal expansion was found to be among the lowest, especially among CD8+ T cells. On average, CD8+ T cells showed more expanded clones than CD4+ T cells after ivuxolimab. Clonal expansion of both CD4+ and CD8+ blood T cells was observed from baseline to week 6 at doses 0.1 to 3.0 mg/kg.

This clone has a handful of counts. Its antigen is currently not known. No base-level quality is on record; no much larger clone is a single base apart. Source: CD4+ or CD8+ T cells sorted from blood, taken in a trial of the OX40 agonist ivuxolimab. This clonotype was obtained from an adult with an advanced solid tumor such as melanoma, head and neck, liver or kidney cancer.

The bases read TGTGCCAGCAGTGAAGACGACAGGCTGGGGAGAGGCTACACCTTC. Its translation reads: CASSEDDRLGRGYTF. The receptor chain draws on TRBV6-1 and TRBJ1-2; a tentative D call is TRBD1 (6 bases match). The germline V gene encodes CDR1 MNHNS and CDR2 SASEGT. V is pared back by 1 base and J by 8 bases, with 17 bases lying between the germline termini. From the cysteine up to the phenylalanine, the CDR3 has a length of 15 residues. Only the CDR3 DNA stays, 45 bases, in frame from base 1.